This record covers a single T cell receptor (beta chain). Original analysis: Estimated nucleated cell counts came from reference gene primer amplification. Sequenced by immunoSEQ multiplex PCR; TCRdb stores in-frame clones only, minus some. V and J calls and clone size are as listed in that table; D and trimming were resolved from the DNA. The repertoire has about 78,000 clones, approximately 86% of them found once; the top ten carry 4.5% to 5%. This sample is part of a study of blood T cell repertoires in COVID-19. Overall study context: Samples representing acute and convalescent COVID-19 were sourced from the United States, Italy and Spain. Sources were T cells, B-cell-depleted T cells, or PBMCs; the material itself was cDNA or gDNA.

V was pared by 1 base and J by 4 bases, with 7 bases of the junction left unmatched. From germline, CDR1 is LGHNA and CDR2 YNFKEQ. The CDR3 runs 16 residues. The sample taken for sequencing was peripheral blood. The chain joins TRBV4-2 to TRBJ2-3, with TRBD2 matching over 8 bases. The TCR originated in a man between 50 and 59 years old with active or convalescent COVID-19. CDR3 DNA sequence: TGTGCCAGCAGCCAAGGAGCGGGGGCGTCCTCAGATACGCAGTATTTT. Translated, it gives CASSQGAGASSDTQYF.